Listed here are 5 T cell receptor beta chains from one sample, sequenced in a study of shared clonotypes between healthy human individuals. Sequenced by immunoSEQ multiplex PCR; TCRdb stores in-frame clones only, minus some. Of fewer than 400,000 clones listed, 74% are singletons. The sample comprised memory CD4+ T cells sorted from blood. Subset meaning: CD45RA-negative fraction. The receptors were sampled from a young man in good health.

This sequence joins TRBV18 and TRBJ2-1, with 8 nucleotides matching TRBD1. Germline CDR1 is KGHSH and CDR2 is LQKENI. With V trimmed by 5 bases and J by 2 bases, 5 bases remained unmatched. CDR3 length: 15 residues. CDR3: CASSAGQVTYNEQFF. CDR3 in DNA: TGTGCCAGCTCAGCGGGACAGGTCACCTACAATGAGCAGTTCTTC.

Here the CDR3 DNA reads TGCGCCAGCAGTGATCAGGGGAACACTGAAGCTTTCTTT. As protein: CASSDQGNTEAFF. The V gene is TRBV10-1, the J gene TRBJ1-1; tentatively, D is TRBD1 (5 bases). Germline V gives CDR1 WNHNN, CDR2 SYGVQD (reference sequence). Trimming cost V 3 bases and J 1 base, with 6 bases left between them. The length of the CDR3 is 13 residues.

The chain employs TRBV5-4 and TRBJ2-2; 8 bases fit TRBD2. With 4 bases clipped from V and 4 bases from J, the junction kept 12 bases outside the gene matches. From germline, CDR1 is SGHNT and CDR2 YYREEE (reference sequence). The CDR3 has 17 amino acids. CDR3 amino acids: CASSRSGAGVVTGELFF. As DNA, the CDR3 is TGTGCCAGCAGCCGGAGTGGAGCGGGAGTGGTCACCGGGGAGCTGTTTTTT.

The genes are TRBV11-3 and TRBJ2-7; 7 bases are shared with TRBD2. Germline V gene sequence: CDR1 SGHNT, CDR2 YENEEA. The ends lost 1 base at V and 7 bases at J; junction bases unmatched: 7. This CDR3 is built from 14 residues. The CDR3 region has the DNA TGTGCCAGCAGCTTAGGTTCTGCCGGGGGGGAGCAGTACTTC. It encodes CASSLGSAGGEQYF.

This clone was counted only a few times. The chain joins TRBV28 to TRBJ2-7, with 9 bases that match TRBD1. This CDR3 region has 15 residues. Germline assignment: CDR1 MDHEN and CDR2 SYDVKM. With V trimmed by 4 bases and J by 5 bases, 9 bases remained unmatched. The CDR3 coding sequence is TGTGCCAGCAGTTCTTCAGGGACAGGGTCCCACGAGCAGTACTTC. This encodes CASSSSGTGSHEQYF.